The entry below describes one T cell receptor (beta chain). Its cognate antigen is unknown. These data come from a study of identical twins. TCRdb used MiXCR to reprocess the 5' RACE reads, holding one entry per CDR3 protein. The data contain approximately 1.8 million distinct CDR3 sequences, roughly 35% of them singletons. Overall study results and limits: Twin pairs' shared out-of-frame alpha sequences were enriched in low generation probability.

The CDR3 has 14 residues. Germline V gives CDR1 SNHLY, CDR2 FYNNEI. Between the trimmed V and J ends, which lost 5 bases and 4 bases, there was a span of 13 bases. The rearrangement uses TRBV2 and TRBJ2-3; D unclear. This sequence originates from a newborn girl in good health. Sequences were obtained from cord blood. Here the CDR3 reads CASSRNSVADTQYF. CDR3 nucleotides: TGTGCCAGCAGTCGCAACTCGGTCGCAGATACGCAGTATTTT.